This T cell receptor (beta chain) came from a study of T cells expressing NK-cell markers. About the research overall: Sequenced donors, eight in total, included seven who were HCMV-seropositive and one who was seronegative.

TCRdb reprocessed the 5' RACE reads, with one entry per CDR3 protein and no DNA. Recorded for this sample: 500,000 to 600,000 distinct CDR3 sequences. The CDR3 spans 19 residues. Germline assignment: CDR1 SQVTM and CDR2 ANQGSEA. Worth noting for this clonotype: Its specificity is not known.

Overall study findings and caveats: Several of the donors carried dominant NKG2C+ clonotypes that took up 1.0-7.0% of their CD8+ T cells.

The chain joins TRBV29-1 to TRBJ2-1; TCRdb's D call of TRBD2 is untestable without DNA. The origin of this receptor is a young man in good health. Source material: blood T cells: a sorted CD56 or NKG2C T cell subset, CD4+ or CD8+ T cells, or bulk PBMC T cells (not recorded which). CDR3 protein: CSVDGGGLSGSYPYNEQFF.